This entry lists 12 T cell receptor beta chains sequenced from one sample in a study of blood T cell repertoires in COVID-19. Clones were sequenced by immunoSEQ multiplex PCR, and TCRdb holds only the in-frame ones, with some missing. The sample has tens of thousands of clones; roughly 80% are singletons. The specimen sequenced was PBMCs or T cells enriched from blood (not recorded which). The receptors were gathered from a woman aged 35 to 49 with acute COVID-19.

V usage is TRBV5-1 and J usage is TRBJ1-4; maybe TRBD1 (5 bases). CDR1 and CDR2 (germline): SGHRS, YFSETQ. The length of the CDR3 is 17 residues. V dropped 3 bases and J dropped 2 bases, with 17 bases sitting between them. The CDR3 DNA sequence: TGCGCCAGCAGCTCTGGGCCCACCGGGGGGACTAATGAAAAACTGTTTTTT. Its protein is CASSSGPTGGTNEKLFF.

V gene TRBV5-6 combines with J gene TRBJ2-3; 9 positions match TRBD1. Germline CDR1 SGHDT, CDR2 YYEEEE. J was trimmed by 3 bases and V by 5 bases; bases with no gene match: 4. The CDR3 is 14 residues long. The CDR3 coding sequence is TGTGCCAGCAGGGGGACAGGGTGGACAGATACGCAGTATTTT. It specifies CASRGTGWTDTQYF.

This rearrangement joins TRBV3-1 (or the pseudogene TRBV3-2) to TRBJ2-5, with D perhaps TRBD2 (6 bases). In germline, CDR1 is LGHDT, CDR2 YNNKEL (reference sequence). Trimming took off 3 bases at V and 5 bases at J, with 10 bases between the two ends. This CDR3 is built from 13 residues. Here the CDR3 DNA reads TGTGCCAGCAGCCAGACTAGGACCGAGACCCAGTACTTC. Translating it yields CASSQTRTETQYF.

This clone turned up a few times. This chain connects TRBV2 to TRBJ2-7; 8 bases are shared with TRBD2. The CDR3 extends over 13 amino acids. After removal of 8 bases from V and 6 bases from J, the junction contained 9 bases not matched to a gene. From germline, CDR1 is SNHLY and CDR2 FYNNEI. The CDR3 reads CASGGGPIGEQYV. In nucleotides, the CDR3 is TGTGCCAGCGGCGGGGGGCCGATAGGCGAGCAGTACGTC.

The chain recombines TRBV27 with TRBJ1-4, with a weak D call TRBD1 (6 bases). The CDR3 is 13 amino acids. V lost 3 bases and J 11 bases, leaving 13 bases between the germline ends. Germline CDR1 reads MNHEY; CDR2 reads SMNVEV (reference sequence). The CDR3 here is CASSLSTGSKLFF. The CDR3 DNA reads as TGTGCCAGCAGTTTGAGTACAGGGTCGAAACTGTTTTTT. Using reference TRBV27 and TRBJ1-4 for the parts outside the CDR3, the full variable domain is EAQVTQNPRYLITVTGKKLTVTCSQNMNHEYMSWYRQDPGLGLRQIYYSMNVEVTDKGDVPEGYKVSRKEKRNFPLILESPSPNQTSLYFCASSLSTGSKLFFGSGTQLSVL.

This chain uses TRBV19 with TRBJ1-2, with D possibly TRBD1 on 5 matching bases. V lost 3 bases and J 2 bases, leaving 22 bases between the germline ends. This CDR3 region has 18 residues. Germline CDR1 reads LNHDA; CDR2 reads SQIVND (reference sequence). DNA of the CDR3: TGTGCCAGTAGTATCCCAGGTCGACCAGGGTGGGCAAACTATGGCTACACCTTC. It specifies CASSIPGRPGWANYGYTF.

The V and J genes are TRBV6-2 or TRBV6-3 and TRBJ2-2, with a weak D call TRBD1 (5 bases). The CDR3 is 15 amino acids. The germline V and J ends were trimmed by 0 bases and 7 bases, with 12 bases remaining between them. Germline V gives CDR1 MNHEY, CDR2 SVGEGT. CDR3 region: CASSYSTAGIGELFF. The CDR3 DNA reads as TGTGCCAGCAGTTACTCGACGGCAGGGATCGGGGAGCTGTTTTTT.

This clone has a handful of counts. The chain joins TRBV2 to TRBJ1-4; D may be TRBD1 (5 bases). Trimming took 2 bases from V and 4 from J, leaving 14 bases between them. CDR3 length: 16 amino acids. CDR1 and CDR2 from the germline V gene are SNHLY and FYNNEI. The CDR3 protein is CASSELGIGDNEKLFF. The CDR3 DNA reads TGTGCCAGCAGTGAACTGGGAATAGGGGATAATGAAAAACTGTTTTTT.

The V and J genes are TRBV19 and TRBJ2-5, with 7 bases matching TRBD1. The ends lost 3 bases at V and 4 bases at J; junction bases unmatched: 2. From germline, CDR1 is LNHDA and CDR2 SQIVND (reference sequence). The CDR3 is 13 residues long. The CDR3 region has the DNA TGTGCCAGTAGTATTCACAGGGGAGAGACCCAGTACTTC. Its translation is CASSIHRGETQYF.

This clone turned up a few times. The chain uses TRBV5-1 and TRBJ1-3; a weak D match, TRBD1 (6 bases). This CDR3 contains 15 residues. Trimming cost V 0 bases and J 0 bases, with 7 bases left between them. Germline CDR1 reads SGHRS; CDR2 reads YFSETQ. CDR3 residues: CASSLGDNSGNTIYF. The DNA of the CDR3 is TGCGCCAGCAGCTTGGGGGACAACTCTGGAAACACCATATATTTT. Variable domain in full (rest from reference TRBV5-1 and TRBJ1-3): KAGVTQTPRYLIKTRGQQVTLSCSPISGHRSVSWYQQTPGQGLQFLFEYFSETQRNKGNFPGRFSGRQFSNSRSEMNVSTLELGDSALYLCASSLGDNSGNTIYFGEGSWLTVV.

The chain carries TRBV14 and TRBJ2-1; TRBD2 agrees at 8 bases. The CDR3 is made up of 15 amino acids. The V gene end was trimmed by 7 bases and the J gene end by 7 bases; junction bases not matched to a gene: 12. The germline V gene encodes CDR1 SGHDN and CDR2 FVKESK. CDR3 nucleotide sequence: TGTGCCAGCACCGCGGGGGGTTGGGTTGGAAATGAGCAGTTCTTC. Translating it yields CASTAGGWVGNEQFF.

V gene TRBV5-1 combines with J gene TRBJ2-5; TRBD1 aligns across 7 bases. CDR1 SGHRS and CDR2 YFSETQ come from the germline V gene. With 3 bases clipped from V and 1 base from J, the junction kept 0 bases outside the gene matches. The CDR3 is made up of 13 amino acids. The CDR3 DNA reads as TGCGCCAGCAGCTGGGACAGCCAAGAGACCCAGTACTTC. Translating it yields CASSWDSQETQYF.